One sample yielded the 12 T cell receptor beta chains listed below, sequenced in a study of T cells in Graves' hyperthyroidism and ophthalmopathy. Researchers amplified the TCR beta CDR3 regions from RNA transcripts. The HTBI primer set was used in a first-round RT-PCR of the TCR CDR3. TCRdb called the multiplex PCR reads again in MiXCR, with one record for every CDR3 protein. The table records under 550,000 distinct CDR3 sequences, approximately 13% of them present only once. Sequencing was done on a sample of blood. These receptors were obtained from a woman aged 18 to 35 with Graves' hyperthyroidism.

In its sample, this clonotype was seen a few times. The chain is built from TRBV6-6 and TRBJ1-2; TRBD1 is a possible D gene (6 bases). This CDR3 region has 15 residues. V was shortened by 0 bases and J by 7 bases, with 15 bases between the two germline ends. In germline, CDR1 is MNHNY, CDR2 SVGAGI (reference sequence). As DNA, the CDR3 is TGTGCCAGCAGTTACTCGATGGGGGCAGGTAGTGGCTACACCTTC. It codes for CASSYSMGAGSGYTF.

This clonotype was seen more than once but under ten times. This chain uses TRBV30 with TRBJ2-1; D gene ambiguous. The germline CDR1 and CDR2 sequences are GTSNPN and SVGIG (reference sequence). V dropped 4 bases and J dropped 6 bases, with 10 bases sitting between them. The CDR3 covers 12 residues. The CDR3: CAWNDFINEQFF. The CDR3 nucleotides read TGTGCCTGGAATGACTTCATCAATGAGCAGTTCTTC.

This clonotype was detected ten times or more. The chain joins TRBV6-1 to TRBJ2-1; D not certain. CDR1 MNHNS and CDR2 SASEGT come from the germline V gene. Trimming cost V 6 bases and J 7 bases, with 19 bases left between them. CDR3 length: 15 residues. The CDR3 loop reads CASSATRTDGNEQFF. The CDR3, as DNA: TGTGCCAGCAGCGCTACCCGGACCGACGGGAATGAGCAGTTCTTC.

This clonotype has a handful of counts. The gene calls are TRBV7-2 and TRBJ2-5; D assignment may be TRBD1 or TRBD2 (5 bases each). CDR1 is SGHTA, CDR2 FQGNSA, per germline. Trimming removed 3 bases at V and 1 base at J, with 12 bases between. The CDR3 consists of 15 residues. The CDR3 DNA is TGTGCCAGCAGCTTCCTCTCGGGACCCCAAGAGACCCAGTACTTC. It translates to CASSFLSGPQETQYF.

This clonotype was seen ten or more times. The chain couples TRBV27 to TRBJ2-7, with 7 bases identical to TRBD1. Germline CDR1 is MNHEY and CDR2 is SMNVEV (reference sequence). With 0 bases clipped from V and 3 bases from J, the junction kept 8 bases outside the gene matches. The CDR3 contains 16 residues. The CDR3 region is CASSLSVRDSVYEQYF. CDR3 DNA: TGTGCCAGCAGTTTATCGGTCCGGGACAGCGTCTACGAGCAGTACTTC.

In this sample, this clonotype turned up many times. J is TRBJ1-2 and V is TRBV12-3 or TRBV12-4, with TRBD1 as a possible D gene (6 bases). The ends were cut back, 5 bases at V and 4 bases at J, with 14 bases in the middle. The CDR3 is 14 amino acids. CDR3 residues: CASSIQMTGYGYTF. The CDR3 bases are TGTGCCAGCAGTATACAAATGACAGGCTATGGCTACACCTTC.

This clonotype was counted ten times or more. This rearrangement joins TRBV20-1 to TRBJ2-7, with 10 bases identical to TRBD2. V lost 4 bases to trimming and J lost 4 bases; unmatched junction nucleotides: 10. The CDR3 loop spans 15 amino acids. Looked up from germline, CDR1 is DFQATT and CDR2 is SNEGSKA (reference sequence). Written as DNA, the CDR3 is TGCAGTGCTAACCCTCTAGCGGGAGCTTCTTACGAGCAGTACTTC. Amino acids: CSANPLAGASYEQYF.

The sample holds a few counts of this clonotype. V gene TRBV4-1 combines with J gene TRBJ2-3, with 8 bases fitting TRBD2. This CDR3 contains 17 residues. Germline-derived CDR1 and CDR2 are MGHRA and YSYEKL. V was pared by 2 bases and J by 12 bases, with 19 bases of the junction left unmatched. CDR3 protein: CASSQISLAGPRQGQYF. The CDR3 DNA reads TGCGCCAGCAGCCAAATCTCGCTAGCGGGCCCCCGTCAGGGACAGTATTTT.

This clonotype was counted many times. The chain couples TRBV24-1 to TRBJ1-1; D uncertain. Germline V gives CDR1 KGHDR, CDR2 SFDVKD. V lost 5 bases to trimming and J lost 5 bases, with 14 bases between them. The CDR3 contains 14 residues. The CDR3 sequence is CATSGTGAGTEAFF. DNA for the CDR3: TGTGCCACCAGTGGAACGGGAGCGGGGACTGAAGCTTTCTTT.

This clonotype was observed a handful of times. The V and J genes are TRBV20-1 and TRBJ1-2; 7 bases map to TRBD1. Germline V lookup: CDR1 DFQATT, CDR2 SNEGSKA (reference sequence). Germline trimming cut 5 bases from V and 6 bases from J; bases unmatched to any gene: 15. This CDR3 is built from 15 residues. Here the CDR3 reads CSAPRRGRGDDGYTF. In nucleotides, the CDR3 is TGCAGTGCTCCCCGGCGGGGCAGGGGGGACGATGGCTACACCTTC.

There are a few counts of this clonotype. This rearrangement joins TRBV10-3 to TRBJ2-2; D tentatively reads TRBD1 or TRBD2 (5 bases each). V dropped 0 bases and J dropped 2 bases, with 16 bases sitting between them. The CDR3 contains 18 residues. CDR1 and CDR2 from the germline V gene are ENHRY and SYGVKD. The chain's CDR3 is CAISESRLPGRNTGELFF. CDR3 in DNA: TGTGCCATCAGTGAGTCGAGATTGCCGGGACGAAACACCGGGGAGCTGTTTTTT.

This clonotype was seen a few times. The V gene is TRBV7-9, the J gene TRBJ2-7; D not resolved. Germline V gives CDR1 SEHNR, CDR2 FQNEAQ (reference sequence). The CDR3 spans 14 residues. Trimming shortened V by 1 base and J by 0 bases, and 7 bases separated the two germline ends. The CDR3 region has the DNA TGTGCCAGCAGCTTAGTTCAAACCTCCTACGAGCAGTACTTC. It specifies CASSLVQTSYEQYF.